This T cell receptor beta chain was obtained from a study of T-cell memory formation after mild COVID-19. In the study overall: TCR clustering was largely donor specific.

Study-level findings and limits: A second wave expanding day 15 to 37 was CD4+-biased; contracting clones were balanced. Some responding clones appeared in pre-infection memory, suggesting cross-reactive memory joined.

TCR alpha and TCR beta cDNA libraries carrying sample barcodes and UMIs came from 5'RACE with constant-segment primers. Via MiXCR, TCRdb re-called the 5' RACE reads, giving one row per CDR3 protein. This sample carries 150,000 to 200,000 distinct CDR3 sequences, roughly 12% of them seen once, and the ten largest clones take approximately 4%. On this clonotype itself: Its antigen is unknown.

Trimming removed 5 bases at V and 1 base at J, with 11 bases between. There are 14 residues in the CDR3. The chain employs TRBV12-3 or TRBV12-4 and TRBJ1-1, with D tentatively TRBD1 (5 bases). The sequence derives from a man between 18 and 35 years old who had mild COVID-19 (a few samples of this study predate the infection). Cell type and time point are not known. The sample consisted of PBMCs or a T cell subset sorted from them (not recorded which). CDR3 bases: TGTGCCAGCAGTCCCCGGGGCCCGAACACTGAAGCTTTCTTT. It is translated as CASSPRGPNTEAFF.